The 8 T cell receptor beta chains presented below share a single source sample, sequenced in a study of T cell responses to AZD1222 COVID-19 vaccine. Assay used: immunoSEQ multiplex PCR; TCRdb lists only in-frame clones, some missing. The table lists more than 120,000 clones, 70% to 90% of them singletons. This specimen consisted of peripheral blood, obtained 28 days after the second dose of the MenACWY control vaccine. The origin of the receptors is an adult who received the MenACWY meningococcal vaccine as a control.

The chain couples TRBV2 to TRBJ1-6, with a possible D match to TRBD1 (5 bases). Per the germline V gene, CDR1 is SNHLY and CDR2 is FYNNEI. The V and J ends lost 6 bases and 0 bases respectively, with 9 bases between them. This CDR3 is 15 amino acids long. CDR3 bases: TGTGCCAGCAGACGACAGAGCTCCTATAATTCACCCCTCCACTTT. Its translation is CASRRQSSYNSPLHF.

The chain combines TRBV6-5 with TRBJ2-7; D unclear. CDR1 and CDR2 from the germline V gene are MNHEY and SVGAGI. Trimming cost V 2 bases and J 5 bases, with 13 bases left between them. The CDR3 loop spans 14 amino acids. The CDR3 DNA is TGTGCCAGCAGTTACGGCCAGAGTAGGAACGAGCAGTACTTC. It is translated as CASSYGQSRNEQYF.

As concerns this clone: A much larger clone lies one base from this, so it may be a read error. Other DNA sequences in the same sample also yield this CDR3. This rearrangement joins TRBV28 to TRBJ2-2; no reliable D call. The CDR3 covers 12 residues. Per germline, CDR1 MDHEN and CDR2 SYDVKM. Trimming left V 6 bases short and J 4 bases short, with 6 bases between. The CDR3 nucleotides are TGTGCCAGCAGCCTCAGCACCGGGGAGCTGTTTTTT. Encoded protein: CASSLSTGELFF.

The J gene is TRBJ1-5, the V gene TRBV15; D is perhaps TRBD1 (5 bases). This CDR3 comprises 16 residues. Looked up from germline, CDR1 is LNHNV and CDR2 is YYDKDF (reference sequence). Trimming cost V 5 bases and J 4 bases, with 18 bases left between them. The CDR3 is CATSGLFPQGNQPQHF. The CDR3 DNA reads as TGTGCCACCAGCGGTTTGTTTCCTCAGGGAAATCAGCCCCAGCATTTT.

The sample holds a few counts of this clone. This sequence joins TRBV4-3 and TRBJ1-2, with no clear D. Trimming left V 0 bases short and J 4 bases short, with 12 bases between. The CDR3 has 15 residues. Germline CDR1 is LGHNA and CDR2 is YSLEER. The DNA for the CDR3 is TGCGCCAGCAGCCAAGATTATAAGGGAAGCTATGGCTACACCTTC. Protein product: CASSQDYKGSYGYTF.

This chain connects TRBV5-1 to TRBJ2-7; TRBD2 aligns across 7 bases. The ends lost 4 bases at V and 8 bases at J; junction bases unmatched: 24. CDR3 size: 18 residues. From germline, CDR1 is SGHRS and CDR2 YFSETQ. The CDR3 sequence: CASSLELWGLGTTMKQYF. The CDR3, as DNA: TGCGCCAGCAGCCTTGAATTATGGGGCCTCGGGACTACTATGAAGCAGTACTTC.

This chain uses TRBV6-1 with TRBJ1-2; a possible D gene is TRBD1 (6 bases). Germline V CDR1 and CDR2: MNHNS, SASEGT. The CDR3 length is 17 residues. V lost 3 bases, J lost 0 bases, and 17 bases lay in between. CDR3 residues: CASSDRIGDRSNYGYTF. Here the CDR3 DNA reads TGTGCCAGCAGTGACAGAATCGGAGACAGGTCTAACTATGGCTACACCTTC.

The chain carries TRBV19 and TRBJ1-3; 12 bases are shared with TRBD1. The germline V gene has CDR1 LNHDA and CDR2 SQIVND (reference sequence). V lost 3 bases, J lost 5 bases, and 2 bases stayed unmatched. CDR3 size: 15 residues. As DNA, the CDR3 is TGTGCCAGTAGTATCGGGACAGGGGGCCGAAACACCATATATTTT. Protein: CASSIGTGGRNTIYF. Looking up the rest from reference TRBV19 and TRBJ1-3 gives the full variable domain: DGGITQSPKYLFRKEGQNVTLSCEQNLNHDAMYWYRQDPGQGLRLIYYSQIVNDFQKGDIAEGYSVSREKKESFPLTVTSAQKNPTAFYLCASSIGTGGRNTIYFGEGSWLTVV.